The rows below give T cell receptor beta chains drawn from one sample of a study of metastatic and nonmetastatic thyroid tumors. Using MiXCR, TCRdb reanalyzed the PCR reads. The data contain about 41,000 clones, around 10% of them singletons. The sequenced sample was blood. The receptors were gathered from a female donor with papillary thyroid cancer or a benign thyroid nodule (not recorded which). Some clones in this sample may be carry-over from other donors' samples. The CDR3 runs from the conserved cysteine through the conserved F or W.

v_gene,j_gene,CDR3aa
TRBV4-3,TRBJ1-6,CASSPGPYNSPLHF
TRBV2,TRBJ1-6,CASSPTGESSPLHF
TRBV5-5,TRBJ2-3,CASSLEQGYTDTQYF
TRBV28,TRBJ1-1,CASSLGGGRYTEAFF
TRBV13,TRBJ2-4,CANSLFLAGRDIQYF
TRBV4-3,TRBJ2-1,CASSPLWVDNEQFF
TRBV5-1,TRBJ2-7,CASSLFGTYPYEQYF
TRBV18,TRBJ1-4,CASSRGTTNEKLFF
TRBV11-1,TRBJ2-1,CASSSLGQKIPGYNEQFF
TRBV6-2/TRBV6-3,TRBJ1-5,CASRTVRDRRNQPQHF
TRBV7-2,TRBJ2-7,CASSNAGTGFEQYF
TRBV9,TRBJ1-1,CASTTEGNTEAFF
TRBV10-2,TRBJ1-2,CASSEIPGKTNYGYTF
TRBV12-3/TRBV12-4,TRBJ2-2,CASSNWVGQRTGELFF
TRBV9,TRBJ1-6,CASTVGQGNSPLHF
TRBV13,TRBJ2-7,CASSPYRDSSYEQYF
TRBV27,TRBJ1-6,CASSSFQGMGSPLHF
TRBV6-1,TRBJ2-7,CAISGWSGGAYEQYF
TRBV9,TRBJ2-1,CASSAGTALSNEQFF
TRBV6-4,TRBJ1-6,CASSDSSRGNSPLHF
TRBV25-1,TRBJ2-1,CASSERGRGEQFF
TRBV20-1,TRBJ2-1,CSARLADNEQFF
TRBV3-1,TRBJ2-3,CASSQDSFSGDLTDTQYF
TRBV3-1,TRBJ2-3,CASSPGLAGVKDTQYF
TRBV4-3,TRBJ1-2,CASSTSTGQGDGYTF
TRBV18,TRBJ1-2,CASSPVPARTNYGYTF
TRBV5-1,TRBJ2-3,CASSLPDTQYF
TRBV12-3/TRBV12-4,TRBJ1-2,CASSDAGANYGYTF
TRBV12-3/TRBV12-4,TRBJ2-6,CASSALQGTGANVLTF
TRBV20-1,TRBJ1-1,CSARGGGSTEAFF
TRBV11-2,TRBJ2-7,CASRGGTGKSSYEQYF
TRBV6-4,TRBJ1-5,CASRIPRPGWRQPQHF
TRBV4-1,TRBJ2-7,CASSQVALGTSGRGEQYF
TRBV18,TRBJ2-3,CASSPGTVWGIGTDTQYF
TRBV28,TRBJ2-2,CASGIGLAGGGGELFF
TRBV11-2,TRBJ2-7,CASSPGSVRALSYEQYF
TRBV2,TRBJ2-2,CASSVLGTGELFF